One T cell receptor (beta chain) is described in this entry. As yet, its antigen is unknown. TCRdb's copy holds only in-frame clones and misses some; the assay was immunoSEQ multiplex PCR. Of roughly 120,000 clones listed, around 80% are singletons. Trimming took 4 bases from V and 7 from J; bases not matched to a gene: 3. Germline V CDR1 and CDR2: SQVTM, ANQGSEA. The CDR3 is 12 residues long. This specimen belongs to a study of radiation and T cells in renal cell carcinoma. Overall study context: Nephrectomy followed 15 Gy stereotactic body radiation by 4 weeks. Study-wide results and limits: Without pretreatment biopsies, baseline tumor clonotype presence was undetermined. In blood, top tumor clones expanded by 2 weeks, shrinking by 4.

Time point denoted: baseline pretreatment blood. This sample's treatment: 15 Gy SBRT to primary tumor, nephrectomy 4 weeks later. Sequenced here: blood, sampled from a patient whose treatment included radiotherapy and nephrectomy. The clonotype was recovered from a woman aged 55 to 70 with renal cell carcinoma. The chain links TRBV29-1 to TRBJ2-2, with 7 nucleotides matching TRBD1. The CDR3 nucleotides read TGCAGCGTTGGACAGGGAAGCGGGGAGCTGTTTTTT. Its protein is CSVGQGSGELFF.